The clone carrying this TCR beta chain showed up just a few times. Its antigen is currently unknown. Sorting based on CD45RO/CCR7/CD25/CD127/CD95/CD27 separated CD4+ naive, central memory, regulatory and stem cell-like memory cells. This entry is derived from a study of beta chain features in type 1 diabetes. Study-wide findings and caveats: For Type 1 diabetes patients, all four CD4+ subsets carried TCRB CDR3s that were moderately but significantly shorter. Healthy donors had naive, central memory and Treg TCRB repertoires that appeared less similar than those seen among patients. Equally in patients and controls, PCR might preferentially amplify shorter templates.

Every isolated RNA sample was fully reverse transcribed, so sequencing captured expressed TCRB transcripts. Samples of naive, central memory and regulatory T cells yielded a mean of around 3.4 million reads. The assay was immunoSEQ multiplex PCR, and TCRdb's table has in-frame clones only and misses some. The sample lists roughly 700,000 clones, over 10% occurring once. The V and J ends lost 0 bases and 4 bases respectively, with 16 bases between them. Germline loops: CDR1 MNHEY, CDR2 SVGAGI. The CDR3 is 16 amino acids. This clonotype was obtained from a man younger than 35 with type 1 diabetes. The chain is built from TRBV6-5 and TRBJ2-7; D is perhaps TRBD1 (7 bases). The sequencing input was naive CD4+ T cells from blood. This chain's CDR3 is CASSYSGQPGVYEQYF. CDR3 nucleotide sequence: TGTGCCAGCAGTTACTCGGGACAGCCGGGGGTTTACGAGCAGTACTTC.